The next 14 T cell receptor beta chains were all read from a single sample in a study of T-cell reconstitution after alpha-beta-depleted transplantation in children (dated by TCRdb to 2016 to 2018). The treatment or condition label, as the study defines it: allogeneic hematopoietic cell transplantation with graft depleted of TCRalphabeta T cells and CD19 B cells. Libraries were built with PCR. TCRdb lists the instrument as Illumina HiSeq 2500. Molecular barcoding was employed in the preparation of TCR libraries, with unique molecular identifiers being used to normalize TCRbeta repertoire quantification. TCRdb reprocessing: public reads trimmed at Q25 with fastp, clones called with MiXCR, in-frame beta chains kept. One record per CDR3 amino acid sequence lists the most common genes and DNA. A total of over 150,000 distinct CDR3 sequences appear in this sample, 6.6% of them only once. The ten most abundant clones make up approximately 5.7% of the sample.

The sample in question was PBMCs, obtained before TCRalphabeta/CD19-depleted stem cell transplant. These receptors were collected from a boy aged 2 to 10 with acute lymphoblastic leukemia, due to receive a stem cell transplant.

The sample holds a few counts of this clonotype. The CDR3 protein is CASSPQPTDTQYF. CDR3 nucleotides: TGTGCCAGCAGCCCCCAGCCCACAGATACGCAGTATTTT. The chain uses TRBV5-5 and TRBJ2-3; D not resolved. Germline loops: CDR1 SGHKS, CDR2 YYEKEE (reference sequence). The V end lost 4 bases, the J end lost 2 bases, and 8 bases lay between the germline ends. CDR3 length equals 13 residues.

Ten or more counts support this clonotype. CDR3 residues: CASSLEGTGNNSPLHF. The DNA of the CDR3 is TGCGCCAGCAGCTTGGAAGGGACAGGGAATAATTCACCCCTCCACTTT. V is TRBV5-1 and J is TRBJ1-6; 9 positions match TRBD1. The V and J ends lost 0 bases and 5 bases, in that order; junction bases with no gene match: 3. The CDR3 runs 16 residues. Germline V CDR1 and CDR2: SGHRS, YFSETQ.

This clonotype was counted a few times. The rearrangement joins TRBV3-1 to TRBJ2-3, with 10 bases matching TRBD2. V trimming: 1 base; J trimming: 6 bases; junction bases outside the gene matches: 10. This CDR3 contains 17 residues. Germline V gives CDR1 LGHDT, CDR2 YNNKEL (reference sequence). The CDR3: CASSQGLSSGGRDTQYF. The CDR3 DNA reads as TGTGCCAGCAGCCAAGGCTTGAGTAGCGGGGGGAGGGATACGCAGTATTTT.

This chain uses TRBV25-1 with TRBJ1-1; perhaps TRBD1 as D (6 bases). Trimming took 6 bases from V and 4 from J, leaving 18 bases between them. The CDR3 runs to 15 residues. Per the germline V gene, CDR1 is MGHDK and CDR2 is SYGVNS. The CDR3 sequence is CASSLNRDDFTEAFF. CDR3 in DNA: TGTGCCAGCAGCCTAAACAGGGACGACTTCACTGAAGCTTTCTTT.

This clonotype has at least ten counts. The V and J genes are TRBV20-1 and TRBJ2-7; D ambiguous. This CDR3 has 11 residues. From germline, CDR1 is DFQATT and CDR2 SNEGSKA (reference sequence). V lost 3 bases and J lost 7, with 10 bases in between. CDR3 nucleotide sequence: TGCAGTGCTAGGAAACAAGGGGAGCAGTACTTC. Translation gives CSARKQGEQYF.

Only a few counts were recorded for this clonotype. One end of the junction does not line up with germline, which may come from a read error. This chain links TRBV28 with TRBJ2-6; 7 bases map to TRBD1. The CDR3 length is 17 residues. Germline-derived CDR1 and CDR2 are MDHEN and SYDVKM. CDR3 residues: CASSETGPPSGANVLTF. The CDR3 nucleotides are TGTGCCAGCAGTGAGACAGGGCCCCCCTCTGGGGCCAACGTCTTGACTTTC. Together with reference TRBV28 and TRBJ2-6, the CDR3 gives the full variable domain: DVKVTQSSRYLVKRTGEKVFLECVQDMDHENMFWYRQDPGLGLRLIYFSYDVKMKEKGDIPEGYSVSREKKERFSLILESASTNQTSMYLCASSETGPPSGANVLTFGAGSRLTVL.

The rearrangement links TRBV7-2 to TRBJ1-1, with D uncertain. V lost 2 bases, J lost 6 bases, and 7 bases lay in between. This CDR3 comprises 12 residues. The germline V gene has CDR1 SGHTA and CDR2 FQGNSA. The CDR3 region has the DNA TGTGCCAGCAGCTTACAGCGGCCTGAAGCTTTCTTT. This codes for CASSLQRPEAFF.

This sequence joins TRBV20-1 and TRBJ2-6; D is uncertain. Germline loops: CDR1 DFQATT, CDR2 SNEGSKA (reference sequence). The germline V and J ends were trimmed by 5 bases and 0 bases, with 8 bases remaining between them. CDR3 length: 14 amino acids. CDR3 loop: CSAPTLSGANVLTF. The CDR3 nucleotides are TGCAGTGCTCCAACCCTCTCTGGGGCCAACGTCCTGACTTTC.

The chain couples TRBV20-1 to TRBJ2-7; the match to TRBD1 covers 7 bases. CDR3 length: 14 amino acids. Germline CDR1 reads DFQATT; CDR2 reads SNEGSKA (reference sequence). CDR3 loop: CSGGHTGVSYEQYF. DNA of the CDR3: TGCAGCGGAGGACATACAGGGGTCTCCTACGAGCAGTACTTC.

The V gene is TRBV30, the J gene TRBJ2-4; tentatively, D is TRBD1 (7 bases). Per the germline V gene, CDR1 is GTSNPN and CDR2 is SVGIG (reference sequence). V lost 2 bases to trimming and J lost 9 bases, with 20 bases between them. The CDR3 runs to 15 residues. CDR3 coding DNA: TGTGCCTGGAGTTGGACTCTCCCCCAGGGGGGCATTCAGTACTTC. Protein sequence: CAWSWTLPQGGIQYF.

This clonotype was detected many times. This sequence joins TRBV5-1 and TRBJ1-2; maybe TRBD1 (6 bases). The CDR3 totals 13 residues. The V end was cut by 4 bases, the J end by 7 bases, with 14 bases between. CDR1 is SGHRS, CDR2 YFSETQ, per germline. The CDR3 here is CASSRGGASGYTF. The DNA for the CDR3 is TGCGCCAGCAGCCGCGGGGGGGCGTCTGGCTACACCTTC.

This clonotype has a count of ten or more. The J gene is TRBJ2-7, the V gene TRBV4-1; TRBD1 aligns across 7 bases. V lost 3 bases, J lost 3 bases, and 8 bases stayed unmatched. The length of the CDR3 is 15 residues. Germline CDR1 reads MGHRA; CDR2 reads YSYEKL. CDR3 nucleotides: TGCGCCAGCAGCCAGATTTCCGGGACAGACTACGAGCAGTACTTC. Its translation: CASSQISGTDYEQYF.

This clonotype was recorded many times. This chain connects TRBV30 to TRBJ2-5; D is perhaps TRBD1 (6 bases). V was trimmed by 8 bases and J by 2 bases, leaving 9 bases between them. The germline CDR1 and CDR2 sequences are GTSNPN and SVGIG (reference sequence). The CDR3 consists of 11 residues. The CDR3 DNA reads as TGTGCCGGGGGCTCTCAAGAGACCCAGTACTTC. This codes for CAGGSQETQYF.

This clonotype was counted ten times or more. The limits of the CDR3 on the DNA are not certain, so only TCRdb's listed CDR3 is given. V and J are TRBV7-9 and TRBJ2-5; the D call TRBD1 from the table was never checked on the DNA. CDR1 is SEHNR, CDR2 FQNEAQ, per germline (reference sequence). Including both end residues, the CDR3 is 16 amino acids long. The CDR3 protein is CASSLLLSGPQETQYF.